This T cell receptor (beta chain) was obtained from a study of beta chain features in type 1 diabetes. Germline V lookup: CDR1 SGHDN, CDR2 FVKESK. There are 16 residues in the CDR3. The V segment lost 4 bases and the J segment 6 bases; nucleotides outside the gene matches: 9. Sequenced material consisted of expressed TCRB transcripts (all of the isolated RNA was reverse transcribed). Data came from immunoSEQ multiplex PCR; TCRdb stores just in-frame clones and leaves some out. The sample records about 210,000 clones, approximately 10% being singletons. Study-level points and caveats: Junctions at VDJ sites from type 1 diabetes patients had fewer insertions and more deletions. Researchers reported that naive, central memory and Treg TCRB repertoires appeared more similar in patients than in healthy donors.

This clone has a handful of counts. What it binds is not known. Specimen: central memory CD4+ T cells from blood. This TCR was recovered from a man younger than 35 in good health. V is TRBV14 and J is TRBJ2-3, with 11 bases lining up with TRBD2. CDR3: CASSRSTSGRSDTQYF. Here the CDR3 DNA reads TGTGCCAGCAGCCGAAGTACTAGCGGGAGATCGGATACGCAGTATTTT.